There are many counts of the clone carrying this T cell receptor beta chain. What it binds is unknown. TCR beta VDJ combinations and CDR3 sequences were profiled from genomic DNA. TCRdb independently ran MiXCR on the reads; one entry per CDR3 protein. The sample carries hundreds of thousands of distinct CDR3 sequences, under 80% recorded once. These data originate in a study of CD8+CD57+ T cells in acquired aplastic anemia. On the study more broadly: DNA from sorted CD4+ and CD8+ cells averaged approximately 2.9 ug. General study results and limits: Patients and controls turned out to have more than 25 CD8+ CDR3 sequences in common.

Germline V gene sequence: CDR1 MRHNA, CDR2 SNTAGT. CDR3 length: 18 residues. V dropped 2 bases and J dropped 0; count of bases not matched to a gene: 8. The chain uses TRBV6-4 and TRBJ1-2; 11 bases line up with TRBD1. Sequences were obtained from sorted CD4+, CD8+, or CD8+CD57+ T cells (not recorded which) from PBMCs. This clonotype originated in a human donor in good health, serving as a control. The CDR3 sequence is CASSDPGTGGTANYGYTF. CDR3 DNA: TGTGCCAGCAGTGACCCGGGGACAGGGGGTACTGCTAACTATGGCTACACCTTC.